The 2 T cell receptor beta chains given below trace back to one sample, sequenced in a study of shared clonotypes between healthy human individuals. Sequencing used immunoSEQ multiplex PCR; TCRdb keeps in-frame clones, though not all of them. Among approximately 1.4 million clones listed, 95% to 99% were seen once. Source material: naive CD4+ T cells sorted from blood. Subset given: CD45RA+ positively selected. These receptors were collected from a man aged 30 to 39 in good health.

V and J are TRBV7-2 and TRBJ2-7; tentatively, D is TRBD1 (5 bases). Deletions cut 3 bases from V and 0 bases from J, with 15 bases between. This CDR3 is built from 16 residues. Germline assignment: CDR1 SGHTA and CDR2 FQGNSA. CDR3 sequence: CASSFTRTSFSYEQYF. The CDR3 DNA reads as TGTGCCAGCAGCTTCACTCGGACATCCTTCTCCTACGAGCAGTACTTC.

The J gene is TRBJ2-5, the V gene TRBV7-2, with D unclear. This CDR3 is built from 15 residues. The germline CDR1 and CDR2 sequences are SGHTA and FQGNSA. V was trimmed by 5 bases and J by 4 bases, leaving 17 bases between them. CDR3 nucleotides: TGTGCCAGCAGCCGTGGTCTGCGATTACGAGAGACCCAGTACTTC. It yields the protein CASSRGLRLRETQYF.